The following is a T cell receptor beta chain sequence with its context. RNA, at about 0.5 to 1 ug, was reverse transcribed with random hexamers. Each CDR3 protein is one row after TCRdb ran MiXCR on the immunoSEQ multiplex PCR reads. The sample includes approximately 170,000 distinct CDR3 sequences, 94% of them seen just once. This entry comes from a study of CD8 T cells in Susac syndrome. CDR3 size: 14 residues. CDR1 SGHNT and CDR2 YYREEE come from the germline V gene (reference sequence). The V end lost 1 base, the J end lost 3 bases, and 8 bases lay between the germline ends. Sequencing was done on a sample of CD4+ T cells from PBMCs. The TCR comes from a human donor with multiple sclerosis. J is TRBJ2-4 and V is TRBV5-4, with D perhaps matching TRBD1 (5 bases). CDR3 sequence: CASSLLDNKNIQYF. CDR3 nucleotides: TGTGCCAGCAGCTTGCTGGACAACAAAAACATTCAGTACTTC.